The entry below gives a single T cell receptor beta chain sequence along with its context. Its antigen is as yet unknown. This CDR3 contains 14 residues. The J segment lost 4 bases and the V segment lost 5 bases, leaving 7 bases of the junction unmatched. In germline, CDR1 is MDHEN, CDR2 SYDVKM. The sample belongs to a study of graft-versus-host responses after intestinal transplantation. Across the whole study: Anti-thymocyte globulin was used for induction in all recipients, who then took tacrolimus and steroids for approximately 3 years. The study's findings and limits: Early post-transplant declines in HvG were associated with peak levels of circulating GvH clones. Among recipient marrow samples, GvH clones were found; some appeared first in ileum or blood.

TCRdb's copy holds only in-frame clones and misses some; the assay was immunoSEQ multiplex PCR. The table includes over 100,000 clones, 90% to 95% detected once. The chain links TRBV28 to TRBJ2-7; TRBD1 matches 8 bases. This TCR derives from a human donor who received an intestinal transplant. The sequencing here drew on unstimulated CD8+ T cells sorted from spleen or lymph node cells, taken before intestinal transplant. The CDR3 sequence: CASSPGTGDYEQYF. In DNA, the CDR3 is TGTGCCAGCAGTCCCGGGACAGGAGATTACGAGCAGTACTTC.